This T cell receptor beta chain was sequenced for a study of blood T cell repertoires in COVID-19. As for the study in general: There were acute and convalescent COVID-19 samples, and they came from the United States, Italy and Spain. The analysed material was cDNA or gDNA that came from T cells, B-cell-depleted T cells, or PBMCs.

In the authors' methods: Amplification of reference gene primers was used by the study to estimate nucleated cell counts. Here immunoSEQ multiplex PCR was the method, and the copy in TCRdb shows in-frame clones only, minus some. V and J calls and clone size are copied from that table; D and trimming were computed from the DNA. The sample has about 59,000 clones, around four fifths seen once. Sequencing used peripheral blood. The origin of this receptor is a woman of 80 years or more with acute or convalescent COVID-19.

CDR3 nucleotide sequence: TGTGCCAGTAGCCCTCTACCGGGACAGGGAACGTTTTATAGCAATCAGCCCCAGCATTTT. This translates into CASSPLPGQGTFYSNQPQHF. The rearrangement uses TRBV19 and TRBJ1-5, with 9 bases lining up with TRBD1. CDR3 length: 20 amino acids. V trimming: 6 bases; J trimming: 0 bases; junction bases outside the gene matches: 18. From germline, CDR1 is LNHDA and CDR2 SQIVND (reference sequence).